Listed below are T cell receptor beta chains from one sample, sequenced in a study of cytomegalovirus exposure and HLA in healthy donors. TCRdb's table, derived via immunoSEQ multiplex PCR, lists solely in-frame clones and lacks some. Here the sample spans 35,000 to 50,000 clones, around 62% being singletons. Sequencing was performed on PBMCs. These receptor sequences come from a human donor in good health. Both conserved end residues are part of each CDR3. Each record gives: V gene, J gene, D gene, clone size, CDR3 protein, CDR3 DNA. D genes are given only for firm matches. Clone size, where shown, is once, few, many, or a class for clones that have expanded.

V: TRBV11-2; J: TRBJ2-7; D: TRBD1; size: NA; CDR3: CASSPLRTGQGAYEQYF; DNA: TGTGCCAGCTCACCCCTCCGGACAGGGCAAGGGGCCTACGAGCAGTACTTC
V: TRBV18; J: TRBJ2-7; D: TRBD2; size: NA; CDR3: CASSPRLAGIGEQYF; DNA: TGTGCCAGCTCACCACGCCTAGCGGGAATTGGGGAGCAGTACTTC
V: TRBV7-9; J: TRBJ2-5; D: NA; size: NA; CDR3: CASTSSGSETQYF; DNA: TGTGCCAGCACCTCGTCGGGTTCAGAGACCCAGTACTTC
V: TRBV11-2; J: TRBJ1-3; D: NA; size: NA; CDR3: CASNLLGRRGADTIYF; DNA: TGTGCCAGCAACCTCCTAGGACGACGGGGGGCAGACACCATATATTTT
V: TRBV2; J: TRBJ1-2; D: NA; size: NA; CDR3: CASSERFGGYTF; DNA: TGTGCCAGCAGTGAAAGGTTCGGGGGCTACACCTTC
V: TRBV28; J: TRBJ1-6; D: NA; size: NA; CDR3: CASGGREGYSPLHF; DNA: TGTGCCAGCGGCGGGAGGGAGGGTTATTCACCCCTCCACTTT
V: TRBV27; J: TRBJ2-2; D: NA; size: NA; CDR3: CASSFSGTGELFF; DNA: TGTGCCAGCAGTTTTTCGGGCACCGGGGAGCTGTTTTTT
V: TRBV6-1; J: TRBJ1-2; D: TRBD1; size: NA; CDR3: CASSENNRGHGYTF; DNA: TGTGCCAGCAGTGAAAACAACAGGGGCCATGGCTACACCTTC
V: TRBV19; J: TRBJ2-1; D: TRBD2; size: NA; CDR3: CASSSGGGGNEQFF; DNA: TGTGCCAGTAGTAGCGGGGGAGGCGGCAATGAGCAGTTCTTC
V: TRBV7-9; J: TRBJ1-3; D: TRBD1; size: few; CDR3: CASSFWTGSLGNTIYF; DNA: TGTGCCAGCAGCTTCTGGACAGGGTCCCTTGGAAACACCATATATTTT
V: TRBV7-9; J: TRBJ1-2; D: TRBD1; size: NA; CDR3: CASSPGTGPQGYTF; DNA: TGTGCCAGCAGCCCAGGGACAGGCCCGCAGGGCTACACCTTC
V: TRBV6-5; J: TRBJ1-2; D: TRBD1; size: few; CDR3: CASRIIGTGAYTF; DNA: TGTGCCAGCAGGATAATCGGGACAGGGGCCTACACCTTC
V: TRBV7-2; J: TRBJ1-4; D: NA; size: few; CDR3: CASSLDMPATNEKLFF; DNA: TGTGCCAGCAGCTTGGACATGCCGGCAACTAATGAAAAACTGTTTTTT
V: TRBV28; J: TRBJ2-1; D: TRBD2; size: NA; CDR3: CASSPLAGGTDEQFF; DNA: TGTGCCAGCAGTCCTTTAGCGGGGGGCACCGATGAGCAGTTCTTC
V: TRBV6-5; J: TRBJ1-1; D: TRBD1; size: few; CDR3: CASSYQVAGGGEAFF; DNA: TGTGCCAGCAGTTACCAGGTGGCAGGGGGCGGAGAGGCTTTCTTT
V: TRBV4-2; J: TRBJ2-3; D: TRBD2; size: NA; CDR3: CASSQEGRGNTDTQYF; DNA: TGTGCCAGCAGCCAAGAGGGGCGGGGGAACACAGATACGCAGTATTTT